The T cell receptor (beta chain) under discussion was sequenced for a study of a mutant IDH1 vaccine in newly diagnosed glioma. This CDR3 contains 13 residues. The germline V and J ends were trimmed by 1 base and 4 bases, with 8 bases remaining between them. CDR1 and CDR2 (germline): MNHNS, SASEGT. This clone has only one observation. Its specificity is unknown. The table came from immunoSEQ multiplex PCR; TCRdb's copy has only in-frame clones and leaves some out. The sample carries 70,000 to 100,000 clones, around 90% recorded once. Time point indicated: week 5, during vaccination. The study gave 300 ug of mutant IDH1 20-mer peptide per vaccine dose, with topical imiquimod.

The receptor was derived from a woman aged 45 to 65 with glioma. The sample consisted of PBMCs, taken from a glioma patient whose treatment included an IDH1 peptide vaccine. The gene calls are TRBV6-1 and TRBJ2-7; no definite D call. Written as DNA, the CDR3 is TGTGCCAGCAGTGAAGGAAAGGGTTACGAGCAGTACTTC. It is translated as CASSEGKGYEQYF.